Only one count was recorded for the clone carrying this TCR beta chain. Its target is unknown. The CDR3 covers 14 residues. Germline loops: CDR1 SGHVS, CDR2 FQNEAQ. V gave up 5 bases and J gave up 5 bases, with 16 bases separating them. This sample was included in a study of cytomegalovirus exposure and HLA in healthy donors. Study as a whole: Earlier work reported 95 million to 130 million unique TCR beta sequences from some 180 million T cells. Within an early data release were 85 million or so unique TCRs drawn from HLA-typed donors.

PCR used 60 Vbeta primers and 13 Jbeta primers. The protocol was immunoSEQ multiplex PCR, while the TCRdb copy is restricted to in-frame clones and leaves out a portion. The top ten clones hold about 1.8% of a sample with about 190,000 clones, roughly four fifths of them seen once. Findings of the study overall: For TCR beta chains, V- and J-gene trimming was later linked to a missense DCLRE1C variant.

Sequences were obtained from PBMCs. V gene TRBV7-8 combines with J gene TRBJ2-7, with TRBD1 as a possible D gene (6 bases). This TCR derives from a man between 18 and 35 years old in good health and CMV-seronegative. The CDR3 spells CASSLKQGVHEQYF. CDR3 bases: TGTGCCAGCAGCCTAAAACAGGGAGTCCACGAGCAGTACTTC.